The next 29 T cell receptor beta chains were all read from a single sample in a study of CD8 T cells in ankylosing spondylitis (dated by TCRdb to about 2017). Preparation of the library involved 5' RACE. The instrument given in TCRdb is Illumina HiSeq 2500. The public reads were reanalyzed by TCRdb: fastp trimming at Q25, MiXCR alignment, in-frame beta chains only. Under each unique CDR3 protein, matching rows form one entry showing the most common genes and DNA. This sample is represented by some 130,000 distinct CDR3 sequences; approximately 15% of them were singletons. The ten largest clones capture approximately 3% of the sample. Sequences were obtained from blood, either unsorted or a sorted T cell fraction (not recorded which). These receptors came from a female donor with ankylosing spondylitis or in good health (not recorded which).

This chain's CDR3 is CASSLSLPRGTEAFF. In DNA form, the CDR3 reads TGTGCCAGCAGCTTATCACTCCCTCGAGGCACGGAAGCTTTCTTT. The chain combines TRBV7-2 with TRBJ1-1; unclear D gene. This CDR3 contains 15 residues. The ends were cut back, 2 bases at V and 8 bases at J, with 18 bases in the middle. CDR1 is SGHTA, CDR2 FQGNSA, per germline. The full variable domain, completed using reference TRBV7-2 and TRBJ1-1, is GAGVSQSPSNKVTEKGKDVELRCDPISGHTALYWYRQSLGQGLEFLIYFQGNSAPDKSGLPSDRFSAERTGGSVSTLTIQRTQQEDSAVYLCASSLSLPRGTEAFFGQGTRLTVV.

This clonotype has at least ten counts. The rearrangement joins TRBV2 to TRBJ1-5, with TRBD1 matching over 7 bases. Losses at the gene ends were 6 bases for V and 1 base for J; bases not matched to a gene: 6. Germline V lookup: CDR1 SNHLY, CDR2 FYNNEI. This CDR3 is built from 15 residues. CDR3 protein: CASRTGRVSNQPQHF. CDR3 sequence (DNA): TGTGCCAGCAGGACAGGGAGGGTGAGCAATCAGCCCCAGCATTTT.

The CDR3 region has the DNA TGTGCCACCATCCCGGACAGCGCCTACCAAGAGACCCAGTACTTC. It translates to CATIPDSAYQETQYF. This chain joins TRBV7-3 and TRBJ2-5, with a weak D call TRBD1 (6 bases). Germline loops: CDR1 SGHTA, CDR2 FQGTGA. The CDR3 spans 15 residues. Deletions cut 10 bases from V and 0 bases from J, with 18 bases between.

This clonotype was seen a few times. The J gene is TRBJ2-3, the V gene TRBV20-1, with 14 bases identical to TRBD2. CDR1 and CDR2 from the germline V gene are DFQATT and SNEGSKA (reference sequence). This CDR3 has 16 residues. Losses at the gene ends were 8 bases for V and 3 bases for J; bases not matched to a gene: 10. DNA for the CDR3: TGCAGTACGAGTGGGACTAGCGGGAGAGGGACAGATACGCAGTATTTT. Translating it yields CSTSGTSGRGTDTQYF.

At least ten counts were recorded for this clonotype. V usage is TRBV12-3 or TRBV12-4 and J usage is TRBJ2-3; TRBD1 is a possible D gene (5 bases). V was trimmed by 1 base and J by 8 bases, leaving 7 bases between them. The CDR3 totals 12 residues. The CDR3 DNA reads TGTGCCAGCAGTTTAGGCAGGGCTACGCAGTATTTT. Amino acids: CASSLGRATQYF.

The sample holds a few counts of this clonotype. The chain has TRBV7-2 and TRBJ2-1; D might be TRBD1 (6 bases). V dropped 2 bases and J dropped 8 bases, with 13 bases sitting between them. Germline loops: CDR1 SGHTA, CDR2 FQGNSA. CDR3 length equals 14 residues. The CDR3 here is CASSLTGKSDEQFF. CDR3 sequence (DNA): TGTGCCAGCAGCTTAACAGGGAAGTCGGATGAGCAGTTCTTC.

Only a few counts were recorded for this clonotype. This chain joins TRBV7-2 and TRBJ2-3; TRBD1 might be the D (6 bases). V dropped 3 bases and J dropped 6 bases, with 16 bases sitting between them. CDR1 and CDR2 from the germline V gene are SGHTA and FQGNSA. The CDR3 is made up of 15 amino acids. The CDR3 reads CASSFMSGRGDTQYF. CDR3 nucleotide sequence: TGTGCCAGCAGCTTCATGAGCGGAAGGGGGGATACGCAGTATTTT.

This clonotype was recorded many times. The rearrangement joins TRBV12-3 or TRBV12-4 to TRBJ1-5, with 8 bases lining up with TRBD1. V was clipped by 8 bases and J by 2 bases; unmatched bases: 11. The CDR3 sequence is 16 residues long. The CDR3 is CASATDRGVGNQPQHF. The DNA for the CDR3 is TGTGCCAGCGCCACAGACAGGGGAGTCGGCAATCAGCCCCAGCATTTT.

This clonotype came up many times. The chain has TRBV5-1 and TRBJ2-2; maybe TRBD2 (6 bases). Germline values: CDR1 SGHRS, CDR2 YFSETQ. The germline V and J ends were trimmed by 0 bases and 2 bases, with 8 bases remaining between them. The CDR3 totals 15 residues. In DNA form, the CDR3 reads TGCGCCAGCAGCTTGGCCGGGGGAAACACCGGGGAGCTGTTTTTT. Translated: CASSLAGGNTGELFF.

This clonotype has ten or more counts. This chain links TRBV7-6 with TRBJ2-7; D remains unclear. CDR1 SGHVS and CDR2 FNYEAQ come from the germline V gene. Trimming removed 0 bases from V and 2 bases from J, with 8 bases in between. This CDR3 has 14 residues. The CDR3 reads CASSLAPGAYEQYF. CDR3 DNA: TGTGCCAGCAGCTTAGCCCCAGGAGCCTACGAGCAGTACTTC.

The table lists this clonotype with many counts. The CDR3 here is CASSFGGSFYEQFF. CDR3 nucleotides: TGTGCCAGCAGCTTTGGCGGGAGTTTCTATGAGCAGTTCTTC. The J gene is TRBJ2-1, the V gene TRBV7-6; 7 bases match TRBD2. The junction had 7 bases not matched to a gene; V was cut back by 3 bases and J by 8 bases. The CDR3 sequence is 14 residues long. Germline V lookup: CDR1 SGHVS, CDR2 FNYEAQ.

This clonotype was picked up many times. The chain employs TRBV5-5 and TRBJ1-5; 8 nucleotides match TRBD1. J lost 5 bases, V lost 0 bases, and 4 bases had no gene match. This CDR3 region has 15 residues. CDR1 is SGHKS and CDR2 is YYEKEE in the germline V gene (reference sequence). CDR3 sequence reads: CASSLVDRVYQPQHF. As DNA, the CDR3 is TGTGCCAGCAGCTTGGTGGACAGGGTGTATCAGCCCCAGCATTTT.

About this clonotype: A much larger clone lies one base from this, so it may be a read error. CDR3 in amino acids: CASSYGGAYEQYF. CDR3 nucleotide sequence: TGTGCCAGCAGTTATGGCGGGGCCTACGAGCAGTACTTC. The chain combines TRBV28 with TRBJ2-7, with TRBD2 as a possible D gene (6 bases). With 4 bases removed from V and 2 bases from J, the gap between germline ends came to 9 bases. This CDR3 spans 13 amino acids. CDR1 and CDR2 from the germline V gene are MDHEN and SYDVKM.

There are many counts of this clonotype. DNA for the CDR3: TGCGCCAGCAGCTTGGAACCTAACACTGAAGCTTTCTTT. Its protein is CASSLEPNTEAFF. The chain combines TRBV5-1 with TRBJ1-1; D ambiguous. The germline CDR1 and CDR2 sequences are SGHRS and YFSETQ. The length of the CDR3 is 13 residues. The V end lost 0 bases, the J end lost 2 bases, and 5 bases lay between the germline ends.

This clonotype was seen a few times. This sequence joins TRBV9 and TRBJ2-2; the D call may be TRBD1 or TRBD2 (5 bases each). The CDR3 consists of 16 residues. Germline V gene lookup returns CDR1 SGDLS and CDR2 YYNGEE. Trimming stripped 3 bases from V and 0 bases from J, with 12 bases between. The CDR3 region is CASSEGDRTNTGELFF. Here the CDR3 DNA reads TGTGCCAGCAGCGAGGGAGACAGAACGAACACCGGGGAGCTGTTTTTT. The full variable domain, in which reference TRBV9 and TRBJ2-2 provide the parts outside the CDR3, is DSGVTQTPKHLITATGQRVTLRCSPRSGDLSVYWYQQSLDQGLQFLIQYYNGEERAKGNILERFSAQQFPDLHSELNLSSLELGDSALYFCASSEGDRTNTGELFFGEGSRLTVL.

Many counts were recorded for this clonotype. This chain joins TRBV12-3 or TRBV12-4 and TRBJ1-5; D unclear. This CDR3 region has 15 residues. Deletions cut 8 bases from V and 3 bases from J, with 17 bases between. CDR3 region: CASGPEGGYNQPQHF. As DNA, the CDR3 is TGTGCCAGCGGACCCGAGGGAGGCTACAATCAGCCCCAGCATTTT.

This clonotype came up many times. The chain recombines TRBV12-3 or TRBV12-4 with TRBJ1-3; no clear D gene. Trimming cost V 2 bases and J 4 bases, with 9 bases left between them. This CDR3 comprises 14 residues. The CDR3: CASSLTYPGNTIYF. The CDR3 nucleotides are TGTGCCAGCAGTTTAACCTACCCCGGAAACACCATATATTTT.

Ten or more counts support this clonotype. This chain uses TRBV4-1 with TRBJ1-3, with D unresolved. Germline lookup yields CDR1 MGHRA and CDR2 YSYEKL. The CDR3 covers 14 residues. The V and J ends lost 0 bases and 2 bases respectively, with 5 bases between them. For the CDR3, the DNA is TGCGCCAGCAGCCAAGATCGAGCTGGAAACACCATATATTTT. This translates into CASSQDRAGNTIYF.

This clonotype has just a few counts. CDR3 amino acids: CASSTAGQGDETQYF. The CDR3 bases are TGTGCCAGCAGCACCGCAGGACAGGGAGATGAGACCCAGTACTTC. The chain employs TRBV11-3 and TRBJ2-5; 8 positions agree with TRBD1. V shed 5 bases and J 5 bases; nucleotides not matched to a gene: 10. There are 15 residues in the CDR3. The germline V gene encodes CDR1 SGHNT and CDR2 YENEEA.

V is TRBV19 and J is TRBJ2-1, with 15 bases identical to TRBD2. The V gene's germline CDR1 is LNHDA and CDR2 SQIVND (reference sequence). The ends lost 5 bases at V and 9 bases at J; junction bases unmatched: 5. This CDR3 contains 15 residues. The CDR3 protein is CASSGGLAGGVEQFF. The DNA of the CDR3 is TGTGCCAGTAGTGGCGGACTAGCGGGAGGGGTTGAGCAGTTCTTC.

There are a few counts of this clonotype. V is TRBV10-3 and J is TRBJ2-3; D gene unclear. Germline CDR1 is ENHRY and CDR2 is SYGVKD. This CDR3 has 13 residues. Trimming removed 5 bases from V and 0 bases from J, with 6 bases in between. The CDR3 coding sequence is TGTGCCATCAGTATAGACAGCACAGATACGCAGTATTTT. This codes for CAISIDSTDTQYF.

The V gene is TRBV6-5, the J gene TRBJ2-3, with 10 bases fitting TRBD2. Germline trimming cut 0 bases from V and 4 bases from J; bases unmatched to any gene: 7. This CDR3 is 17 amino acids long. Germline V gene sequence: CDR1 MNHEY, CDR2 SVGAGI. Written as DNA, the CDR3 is TGTGCCAGCAGTTACTCGAGCGGGGGGGCCCCACCAGATACGCAGTATTTT. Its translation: CASSYSSGGAPPDTQYF.

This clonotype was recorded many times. CDR3 residues: CASSSREKLFF. Here the CDR3 DNA reads TGTGCCAGCAGTTCGCGAGAAAAACTGTTTTTT. The genes are TRBV12-3 or TRBV12-4 and TRBJ1-4; D is uncertain. The CDR3 has 11 amino acids. V lost 4 bases to trimming and J lost 8 bases, with 5 bases between them.

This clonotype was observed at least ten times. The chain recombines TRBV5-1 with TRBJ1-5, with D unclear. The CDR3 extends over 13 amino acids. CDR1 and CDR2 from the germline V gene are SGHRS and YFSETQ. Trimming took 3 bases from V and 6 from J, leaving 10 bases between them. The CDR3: CASSSREGQPQHF. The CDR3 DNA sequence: TGCGCCAGCAGCTCGAGGGAGGGTCAGCCCCAGCATTTT.

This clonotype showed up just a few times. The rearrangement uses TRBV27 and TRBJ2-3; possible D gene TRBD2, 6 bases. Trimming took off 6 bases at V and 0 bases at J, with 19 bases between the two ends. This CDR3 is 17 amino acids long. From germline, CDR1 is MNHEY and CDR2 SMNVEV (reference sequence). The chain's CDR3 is CASSPRGLATSTDTQYF. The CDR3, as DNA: TGTGCCAGCAGCCCTAGAGGGCTAGCGACCAGCACAGATACGCAGTATTTT.

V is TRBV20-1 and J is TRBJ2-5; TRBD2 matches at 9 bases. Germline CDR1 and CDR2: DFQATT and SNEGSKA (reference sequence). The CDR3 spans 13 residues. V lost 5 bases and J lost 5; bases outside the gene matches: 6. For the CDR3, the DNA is TGCAGTGCTGGGACTAGCTCGTGGGAGACCCAGTACTTC. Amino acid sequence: CSAGTSSWETQYF.

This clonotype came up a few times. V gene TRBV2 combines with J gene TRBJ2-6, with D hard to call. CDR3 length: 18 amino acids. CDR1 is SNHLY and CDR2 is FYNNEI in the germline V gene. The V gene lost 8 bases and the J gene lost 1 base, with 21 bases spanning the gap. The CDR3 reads CASADPRPGQSGANVLTF. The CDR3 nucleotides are TGTGCCAGCGCCGACCCACGTCCCGGCCAGTCTGGGGCCAACGTCCTGACTTTC.

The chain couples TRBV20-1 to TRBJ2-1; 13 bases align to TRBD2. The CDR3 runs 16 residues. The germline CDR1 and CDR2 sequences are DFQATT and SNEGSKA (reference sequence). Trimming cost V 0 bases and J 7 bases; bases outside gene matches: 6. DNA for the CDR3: TGCAGTGCTAGAGAGTGGGGGACTAGCGGGGTGAATGAGCAGTTCTTC. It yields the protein CSAREWGTSGVNEQFF.

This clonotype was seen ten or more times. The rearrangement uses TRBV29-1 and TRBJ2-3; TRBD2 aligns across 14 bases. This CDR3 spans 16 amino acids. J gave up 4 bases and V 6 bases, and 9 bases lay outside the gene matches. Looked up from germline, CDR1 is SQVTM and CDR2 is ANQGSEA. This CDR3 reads CSVDGTSGGRSDTQYF. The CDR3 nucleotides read TGCAGCGTCGACGGGACTAGCGGGGGCCGATCAGATACGCAGTATTTT.